What follows are 13 T cell receptor beta chains derived from one specimen sequenced in a study of T-cell memory formation after mild COVID-19. TCRdb reanalysed the 5' RACE reads using MiXCR and keeps one entry per CDR3 protein. The table lists hundreds of thousands of distinct CDR3 sequences, about 16% of them singletons. The sequenced sample consisted of PBMCs or a T cell subset sorted from them (not recorded which). The receptor source for this set is an adult woman who had mild COVID-19 (a few samples of this study predate the infection). Cell type and time point are not known.

This clonotype was counted only a few times. This chain uses TRBV5-1 with TRBJ1-3, with D possibly being TRBD1 (5 bases). CDR1 and CDR2 (germline): SGHRS, YFSETQ. Trimming cost V 0 bases and J 0 bases, with 10 bases left between them. This CDR3 spans 16 amino acids. The CDR3 DNA reads TGCGCCAGCAGCTTGGATCCGCAGGGCTCTGGAAACACCATATATTTT. As protein: CASSLDPQGSGNTIYF.

The rearrangement uses TRBV12-3 or TRBV12-4 and TRBJ2-1; D could derive from TRBD1 or TRBD2 (6 bases each). V was clipped by 8 bases and J by 6 bases, with 20 bases between them. The CDR3 is 15 amino acids. This CDR3 reads CASCQGRNRGNEQFF. As DNA, the CDR3 is TGTGCCAGCTGCCAGGGGAGGAACCGCGGCAATGAGCAGTTCTTC.

The chain carries TRBV20-1 and TRBJ1-5; D is perhaps TRBD1 (6 bases). The CDR3 contains 14 residues. Trimming pared 6 bases from V and 1 base from J, leaving 13 bases between. The germline V gene encodes CDR1 DFQATT and CDR2 SNEGSKA (reference sequence). The CDR3, as DNA: TGCAGTGCCCCATTCAGGGGAAGCAATCAGCCCCAGCATTTT. The encoded protein is CSAPFRGSNQPQHF.

This clonotype has more than one count but fewer than ten. The chain combines TRBV29-1 with TRBJ1-5; no clear D gene. The V gene lost 6 bases and the J gene lost 7 bases, with 16 bases spanning the gap. This CDR3 comprises 13 residues. Looked up from germline, CDR1 is SQVTM and CDR2 is ANQGSEA. CDR3 bases: TGCAGCGTCCTTGGGTCCTTTGGGCAGCCCCAGCATTTT. It yields the protein CSVLGSFGQPQHF. The full variable domain, with the rest looked up from reference TRBV29-1 and TRBJ1-5, is SAVISQKPSRDICQRGTSLTIQCQVDSQVTMMFWYRQQPGQSLTLIATANQGSEATYESGFVIDKFPISRPNLTFSTLTVSNMSPEDSSIYLCSVLGSFGQPQHFGDGTRLSIL.

The sample holds many counts of this clonotype. This chain links TRBV5-1 with TRBJ2-7; D possibly matches TRBD1 or TRBD2 (7 bases each). This CDR3 comprises 15 residues. Germline V gives CDR1 SGHRS, CDR2 YFSETQ. V shed 3 bases and J shed 3 bases, with 16 bases lying between them. The CDR3 coding sequence is TGCGCCAGCAGCTCGGGGGGAGGGGGCAACTACGAGCAGTACTTC. This gives the protein CASSSGGGGNYEQYF. Full variable domain (missing parts from reference TRBV5-1 and TRBJ2-7): KAGVTQTPRYLIKTRGQQVTLSCSPISGHRSVSWYQQTPGQGLQFLFEYFSETQRNKGNFPGRFSGRQFSNSRSEMNVSTLELGDSALYLCASSSGGGGNYEQYFGPGTRLTVT.

This clonotype was counted between two and nine times. This chain links TRBV7-2 with TRBJ1-6, with D unresolved. V was shortened by 2 bases and J by 6 bases, with 5 bases between the two germline ends. Looked up from germline, CDR1 is SGHTA and CDR2 is FQGNSA. The CDR3 sequence is 13 residues long. The CDR3, as DNA: TGTGCCAGCAGCTTACGACGTAATTCACCCCTCCACTTT. This gives the protein CASSLRRNSPLHF.

The chain employs TRBV2 and TRBJ2-5; D uncertain. This CDR3 is 16 amino acids long. Germline V gene lookup returns CDR1 SNHLY and CDR2 FYNNEI. Trimming removed 2 bases at V and 2 bases at J, with 15 bases between. Here the CDR3 DNA reads TGTGCCAGCAGTGAATGGGCCAAAGGGCCGCAAGAGACCCAGTACTTC. It encodes CASSEWAKGPQETQYF.

CDR3 DNA sequence: TGTGCCAGCAGCCACGAGGCCACTAACTCTGGGGCCAACGTCCTGACTTTC. As protein: CASSHEATNSGANVLTF. J is TRBJ2-6 and V is TRBV6-5; D is unresolved. The CDR3 loop spans 17 amino acids. Trimming cost V 6 bases and J 0 bases, with 15 bases left between them. Germline CDR1 is MNHEY and CDR2 is SVGAGI.

This clonotype turned up a few times. The J gene is TRBJ2-6, the V gene TRBV4-2; no firm D call. Trimming stripped 4 bases from V and 0 bases from J, with 13 bases between. CDR1 LGHNA and CDR2 YNFKEQ come from the germline V gene. This CDR3 contains 17 residues. The CDR3 DNA follows: TGTGCCAGCAGCCCCTCGCTACTAAGCTCTGGGGCCAACGTCCTGACTTTC. Its translation: CASSPSLLSSGANVLTF.

This clonotype came up a few times. The chain has TRBV4-3 and TRBJ1-1, with D possibly being TRBD1 (6 bases). The germline V gene has CDR1 LGHNA and CDR2 YSLEER. The CDR3 is made up of 17 amino acids. V gave up 0 bases and J gave up 6 bases, with 20 bases separating them. CDR3 region: CASSQDLLRTDNSEAFF. In DNA, the CDR3 is TGCGCCAGCAGCCAAGATCTACTGAGGACAGATAATTCTGAAGCTTTCTTT.

This clonotype was counted only a few times. V is TRBV29-1 and J is TRBJ1-4; no definite D call. V shed 4 bases and J shed 7 bases, with 10 bases lying between them. Germline V gene sequence: CDR1 SQVTM, CDR2 ANQGSEA. The CDR3 runs to 12 residues. CDR3 protein: CSVGVKGEKLFF. CDR3 nucleotides: TGCAGCGTTGGGGTGAAGGGTGAAAAACTGTTTTTT.

The chain links TRBV12-3 or TRBV12-4 to TRBJ2-6; 7 nucleotides agree with TRBD1. The CDR3 has 17 amino acids. The ends lost 6 bases at V and 0 bases at J; junction bases unmatched: 8. The CDR3 DNA is TGTGCCAGCAGCCGAAAGGCAGGGGGCTCTGGGGCCAACGTCCTGACTTTC. It is translated as CASSRKAGGSGANVLTF.

In its sample, this clonotype was seen a few times. The chain joins TRBV11-2 to TRBJ2-1; 7 bases agree with TRBD2. Trimming removed 1 base from V and 2 bases from J; junction bases left unmatched: 2. The CDR3 spans 15 residues. Germline V CDR1 and CDR2: SGHAT, FQNNGV. The CDR3: CASSLVAGTYNEQFF. CDR3 bases: TGTGCCAGCAGCTTAGTAGCGGGCACCTACAATGAGCAGTTCTTC.